This T cell receptor beta chain came from a study of blood T cell repertoires in COVID-19. Study-wide background: Sites across the United States, Italy and Spain contributed samples from acute and convalescent COVID-19. From T cells, B-cell-depleted T cells, or PBMCs came the material, which was cDNA or gDNA.

Germline loops: CDR1 SGHRS, CDR2 YFSETQ. The junction had 7 bases not matched to a gene; V was cut back by 1 base and J by 6 bases. This CDR3 has 15 amino acids. As originally analysed: Amplification of reference gene primers provided the estimated nucleated cell counts. Clones were sequenced by immunoSEQ multiplex PCR, and TCRdb holds only the in-frame ones, with some missing. Clone size and the V and J calls come from that table; the DNA yielded D and trimming. The sample holds around 69,000 clones; roughly 89% are singletons and the top ten take around 5.2%. The V call is TRBV5-1, the J call TRBJ2-1; 7 nucleotides align to TRBD1. The sequenced sample was peripheral blood. The origin of this receptor is a woman between 50 and 59 years old with active COVID-19. The CDR3 DNA is TGCGCCAGCAGCTTGCACAGGGGTCCAGTCAATGAGCAGTTCTTC. It codes for CASSLHRGPVNEQFF. Full variable domain (remainder filled in from reference TRBV5-1 and TRBJ2-1): KAGVTQTPRYLIKTRGQQVTLSCSPISGHRSVSWYQQTPGQGLQFLFEYFSETQRNKGNFPGRFSGRQFSNSRSEMNVSTLELGDSALYLCASSLHRGPVNEQFFGPGTRLTVL.